This passage covers 2 T cell receptor beta chains from one sample sequenced in a study of T-cell memory formation after mild COVID-19. A single record per CDR3 protein comes from TCRdb applying MiXCR to the 5' RACE reads. The profile shows 140,000 to 150,000 distinct CDR3 sequences, almost 25% of them singletons. Sample: PBMCs or a T cell subset sorted from them (not recorded which). The source of these receptors is an adult woman who had mild COVID-19 (a few samples of this study predate the infection). Cell type and time point are not known.

The V and J genes are TRBV12-3 or TRBV12-4 and TRBJ2-5; TRBD1 agrees at 8 bases. The CDR3 has 14 residues. V lost 5 bases to trimming and J lost 4 bases; unmatched junction nucleotides: 6. CDR3 region: CASSTGQGVETQYF. The DNA for the CDR3 is TGTGCCAGCAGTACAGGACAGGGAGTAGAGACCCAGTACTTC.

This clonotype was picked up many times. The rearrangement uses TRBV27 and TRBJ2-7; no reliable D call. In germline, CDR1 is MNHEY, CDR2 SMNVEV (reference sequence). The length of the CDR3 is 11 residues. The V and J ends lost 4 bases and 2 bases respectively, with 3 bases between them. The CDR3 protein is CASSSAYEQYF. For the CDR3, the DNA is TGTGCCAGCAGTTCCGCCTACGAGCAGTACTTC.